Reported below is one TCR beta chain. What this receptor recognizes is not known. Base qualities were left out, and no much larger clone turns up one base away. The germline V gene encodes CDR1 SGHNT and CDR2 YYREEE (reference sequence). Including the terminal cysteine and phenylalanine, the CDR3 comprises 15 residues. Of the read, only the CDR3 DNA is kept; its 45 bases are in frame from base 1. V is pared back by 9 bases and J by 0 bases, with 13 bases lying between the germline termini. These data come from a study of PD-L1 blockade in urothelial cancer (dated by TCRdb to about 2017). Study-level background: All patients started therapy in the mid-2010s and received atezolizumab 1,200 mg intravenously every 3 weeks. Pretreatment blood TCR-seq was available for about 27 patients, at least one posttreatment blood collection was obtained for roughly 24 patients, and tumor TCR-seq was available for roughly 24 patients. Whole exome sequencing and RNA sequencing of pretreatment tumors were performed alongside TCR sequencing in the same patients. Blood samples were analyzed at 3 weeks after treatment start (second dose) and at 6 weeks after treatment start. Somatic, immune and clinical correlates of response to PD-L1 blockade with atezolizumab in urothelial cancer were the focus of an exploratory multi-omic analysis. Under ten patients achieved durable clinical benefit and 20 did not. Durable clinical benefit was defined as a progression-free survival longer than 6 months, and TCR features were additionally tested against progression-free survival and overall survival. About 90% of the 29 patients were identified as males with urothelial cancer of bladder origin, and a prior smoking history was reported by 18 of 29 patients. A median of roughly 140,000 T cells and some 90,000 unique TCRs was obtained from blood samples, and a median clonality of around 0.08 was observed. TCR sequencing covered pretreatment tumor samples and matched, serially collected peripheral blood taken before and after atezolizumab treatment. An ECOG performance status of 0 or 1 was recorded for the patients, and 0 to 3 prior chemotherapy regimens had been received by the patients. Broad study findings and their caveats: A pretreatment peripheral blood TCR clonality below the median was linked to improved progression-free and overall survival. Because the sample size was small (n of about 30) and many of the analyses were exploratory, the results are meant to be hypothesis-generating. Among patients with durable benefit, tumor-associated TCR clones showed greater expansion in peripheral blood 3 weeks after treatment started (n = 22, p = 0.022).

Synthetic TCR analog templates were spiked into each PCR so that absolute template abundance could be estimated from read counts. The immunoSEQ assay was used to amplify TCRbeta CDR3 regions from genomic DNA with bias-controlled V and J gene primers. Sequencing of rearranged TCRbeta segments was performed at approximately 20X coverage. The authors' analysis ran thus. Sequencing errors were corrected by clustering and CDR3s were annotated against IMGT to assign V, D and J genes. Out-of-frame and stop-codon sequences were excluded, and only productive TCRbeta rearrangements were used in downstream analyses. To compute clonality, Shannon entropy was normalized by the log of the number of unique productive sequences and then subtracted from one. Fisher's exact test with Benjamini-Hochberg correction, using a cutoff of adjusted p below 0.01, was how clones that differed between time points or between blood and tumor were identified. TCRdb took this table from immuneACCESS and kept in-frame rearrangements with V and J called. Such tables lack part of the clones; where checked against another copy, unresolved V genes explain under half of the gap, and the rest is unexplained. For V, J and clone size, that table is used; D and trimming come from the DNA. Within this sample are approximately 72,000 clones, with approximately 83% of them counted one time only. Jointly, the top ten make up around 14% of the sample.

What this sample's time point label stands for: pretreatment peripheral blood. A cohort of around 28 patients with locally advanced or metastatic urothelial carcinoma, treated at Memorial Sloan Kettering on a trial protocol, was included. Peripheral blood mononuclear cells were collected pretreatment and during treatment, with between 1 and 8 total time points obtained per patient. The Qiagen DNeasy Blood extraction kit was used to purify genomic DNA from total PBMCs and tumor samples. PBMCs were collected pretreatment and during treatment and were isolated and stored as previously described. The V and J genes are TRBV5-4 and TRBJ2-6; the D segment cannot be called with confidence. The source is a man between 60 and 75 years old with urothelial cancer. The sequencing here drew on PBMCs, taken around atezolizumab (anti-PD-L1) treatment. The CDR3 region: CATHPDISGANVLTF. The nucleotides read TGTGCCACCCACCCCGACATCTCTGGGGCCAACGTCCTGACTTTC.